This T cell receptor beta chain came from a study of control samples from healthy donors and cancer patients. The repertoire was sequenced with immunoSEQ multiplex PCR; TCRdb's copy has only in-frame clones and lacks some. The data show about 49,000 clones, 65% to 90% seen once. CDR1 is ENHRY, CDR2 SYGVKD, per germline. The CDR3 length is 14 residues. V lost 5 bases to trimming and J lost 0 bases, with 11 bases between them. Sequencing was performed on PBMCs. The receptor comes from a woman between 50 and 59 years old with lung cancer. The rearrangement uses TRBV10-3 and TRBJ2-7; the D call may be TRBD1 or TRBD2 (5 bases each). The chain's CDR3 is CAISRDRGSYEQYF. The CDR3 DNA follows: TGTGCCATCAGTAGGGACCGCGGCTCCTACGAGCAGTACTTC.